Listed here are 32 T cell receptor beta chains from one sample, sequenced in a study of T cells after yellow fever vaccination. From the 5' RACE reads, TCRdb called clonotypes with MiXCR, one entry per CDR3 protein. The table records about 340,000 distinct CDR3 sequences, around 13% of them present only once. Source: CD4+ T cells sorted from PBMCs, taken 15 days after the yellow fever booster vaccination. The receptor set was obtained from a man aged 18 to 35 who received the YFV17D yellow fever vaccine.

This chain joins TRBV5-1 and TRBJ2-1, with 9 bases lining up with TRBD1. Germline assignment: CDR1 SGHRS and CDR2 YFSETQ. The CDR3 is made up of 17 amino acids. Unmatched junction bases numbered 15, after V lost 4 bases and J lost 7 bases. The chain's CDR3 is CASSPDSDRGTSNEQFF. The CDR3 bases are TGCGCCAGCAGCCCCGACTCGGACAGGGGCACTAGTAATGAGCAGTTCTTC.

The CDR3: CASSPAGRYNEQFF. The CDR3 DNA is TGTGCCAGCAGCCCAGCGGGGCGATACAATGAGCAGTTCTTC. V and J are TRBV3-1 and TRBJ2-1; 7 bases are shared with TRBD2. The CDR3 is made up of 14 amino acids. The V and J ends lost 4 bases and 4 bases, in that order; junction bases with no gene match: 4. The germline gives CDR1 LGHDT, CDR2 YNNKEL (reference sequence).

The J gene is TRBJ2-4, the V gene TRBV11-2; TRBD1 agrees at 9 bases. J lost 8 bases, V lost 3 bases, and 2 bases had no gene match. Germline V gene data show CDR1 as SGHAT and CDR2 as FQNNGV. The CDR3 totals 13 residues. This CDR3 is CASSLGQGDIQYF. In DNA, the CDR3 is TGTGCCAGCAGCTTGGGACAGGGAGACATTCAGTACTTC.

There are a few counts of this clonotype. CDR3 sequence (DNA): TGCAGCGTCAATTGGGGGGACACTGAAGCTTTCTTT. It codes for CSVNWGDTEAFF. This rearrangement joins TRBV29-1 to TRBJ1-1; D might be TRBD1 (5 bases). V shed 6 bases and J shed 3 bases, with 11 bases lying between them. The length of the CDR3 is 12 residues. In germline, CDR1 is SQVTM, CDR2 ANQGSEA.

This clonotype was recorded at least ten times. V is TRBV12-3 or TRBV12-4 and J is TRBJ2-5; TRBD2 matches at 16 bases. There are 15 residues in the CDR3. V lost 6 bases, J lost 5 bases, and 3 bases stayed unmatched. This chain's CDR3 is CASSPGLAGGETQYF. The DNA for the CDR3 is TGTGCCAGCAGCCCGGGACTAGCGGGGGGGGAGACCCAGTACTTC.

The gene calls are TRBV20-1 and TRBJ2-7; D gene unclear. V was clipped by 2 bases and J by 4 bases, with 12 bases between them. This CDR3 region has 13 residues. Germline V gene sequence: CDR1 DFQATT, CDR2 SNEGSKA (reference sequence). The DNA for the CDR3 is TGCAGTGCTAGATATGGAGCGCATTACGAGCAGTACGTC. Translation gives CSARYGAHYEQYV.

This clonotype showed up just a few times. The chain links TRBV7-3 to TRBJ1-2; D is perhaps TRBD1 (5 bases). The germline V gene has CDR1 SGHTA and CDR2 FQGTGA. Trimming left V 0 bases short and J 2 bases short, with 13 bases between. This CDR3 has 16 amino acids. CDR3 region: CASSLTGAQENYGYTF. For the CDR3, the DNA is TGTGCCAGCAGCTTAACAGGGGCGCAGGAAAACTATGGCTACACCTTC.

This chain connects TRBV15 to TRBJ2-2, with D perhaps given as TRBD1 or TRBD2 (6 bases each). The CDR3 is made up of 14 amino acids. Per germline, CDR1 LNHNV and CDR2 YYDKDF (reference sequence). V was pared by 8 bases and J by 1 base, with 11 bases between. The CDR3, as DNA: TGTGCCACCGCGGGACATCGGAACACCGGGGAGCTGTTTTTT. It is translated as CATAGHRNTGELFF.

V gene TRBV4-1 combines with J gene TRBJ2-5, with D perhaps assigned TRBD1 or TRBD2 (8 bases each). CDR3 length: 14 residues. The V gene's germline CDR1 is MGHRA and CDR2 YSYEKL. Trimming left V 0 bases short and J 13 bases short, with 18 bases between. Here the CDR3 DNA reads TGCGCCAGCAGCCAAGATGGGCGGGGGGACAGGAGGTACTTC. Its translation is CASSQDGRGDRRYF.

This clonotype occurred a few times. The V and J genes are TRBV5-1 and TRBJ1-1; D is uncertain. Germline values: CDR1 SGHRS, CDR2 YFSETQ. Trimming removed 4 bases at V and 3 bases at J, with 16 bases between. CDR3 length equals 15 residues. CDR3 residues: CASSPGMVQDTEAFF. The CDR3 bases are TGCGCCAGCAGCCCTGGGATGGTGCAAGACACTGAAGCTTTCTTT.

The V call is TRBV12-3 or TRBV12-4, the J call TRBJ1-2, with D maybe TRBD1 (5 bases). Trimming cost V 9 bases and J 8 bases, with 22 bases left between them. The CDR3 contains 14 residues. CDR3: CASTRDHTAGGYTF. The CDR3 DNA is TGTGCCAGTACCCGGGACCACACCGCGGGAGGCTACACCTTC.

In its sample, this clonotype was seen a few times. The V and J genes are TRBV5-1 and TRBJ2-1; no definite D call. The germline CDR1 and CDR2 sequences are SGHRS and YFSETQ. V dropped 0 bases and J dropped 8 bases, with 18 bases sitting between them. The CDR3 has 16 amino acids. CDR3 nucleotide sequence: TGCGCCAGCAGCTTGGGGATGGACCCGCGGAGCGATGAGCAGTTCTTC. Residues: CASSLGMDPRSDEQFF.

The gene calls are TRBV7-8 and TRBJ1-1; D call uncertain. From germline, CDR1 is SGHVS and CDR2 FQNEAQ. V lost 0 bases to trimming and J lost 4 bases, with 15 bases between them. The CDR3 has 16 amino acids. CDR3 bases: TGTGCCAGCAGCTTAGCTCTGATGGGAGGGTCCACTGAAGCTTTCTTT. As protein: CASSLALMGGSTEAFF.

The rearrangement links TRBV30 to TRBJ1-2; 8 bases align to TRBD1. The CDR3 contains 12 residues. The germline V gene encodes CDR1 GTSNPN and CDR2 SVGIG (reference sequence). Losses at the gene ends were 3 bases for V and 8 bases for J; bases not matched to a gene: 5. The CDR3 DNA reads TGTGCCTGGAGGATCGCAGGGGGCGGCTACACCTTC. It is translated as CAWRIAGGGYTF.

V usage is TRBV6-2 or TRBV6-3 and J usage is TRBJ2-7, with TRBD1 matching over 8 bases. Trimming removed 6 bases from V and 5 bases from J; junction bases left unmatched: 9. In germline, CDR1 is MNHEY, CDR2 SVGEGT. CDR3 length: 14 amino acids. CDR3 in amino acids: CASRTPGGSNEQYF. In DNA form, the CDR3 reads TGTGCCAGCAGGACTCCAGGGGGCTCGAACGAGCAGTACTTC.

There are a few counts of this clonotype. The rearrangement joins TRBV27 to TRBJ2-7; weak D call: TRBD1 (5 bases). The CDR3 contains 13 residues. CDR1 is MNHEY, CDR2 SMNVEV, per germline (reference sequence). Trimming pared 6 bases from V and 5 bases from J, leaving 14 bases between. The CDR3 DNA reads TGTGCCAGCAGATTAATGATGGACAACGAGCAGTACTTC. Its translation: CASRLMMDNEQYF.

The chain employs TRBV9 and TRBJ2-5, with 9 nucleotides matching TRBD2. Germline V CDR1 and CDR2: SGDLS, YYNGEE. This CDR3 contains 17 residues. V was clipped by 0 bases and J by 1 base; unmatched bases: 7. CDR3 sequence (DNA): TGTGCCAGCAGCGTAGGTGTAACTAGCGGGTCCCAAGAGACCCAGTACTTC. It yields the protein CASSVGVTSGSQETQYF.

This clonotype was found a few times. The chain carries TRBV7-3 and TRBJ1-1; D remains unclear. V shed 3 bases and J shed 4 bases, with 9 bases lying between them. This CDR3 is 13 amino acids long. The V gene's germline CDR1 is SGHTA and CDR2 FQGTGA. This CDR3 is CASSLTRGTEAFF. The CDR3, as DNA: TGTGCCAGCAGCTTGACAAGAGGCACTGAAGCTTTCTTT.

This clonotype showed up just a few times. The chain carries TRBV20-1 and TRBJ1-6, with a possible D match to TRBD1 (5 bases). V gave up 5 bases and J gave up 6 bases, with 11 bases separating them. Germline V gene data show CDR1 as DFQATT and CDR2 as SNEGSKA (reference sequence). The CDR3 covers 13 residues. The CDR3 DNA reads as TGCAGTGCTCTCCGGGACGGTAATTCACCCCTCCACTTT. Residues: CSALRDGNSPLHF.

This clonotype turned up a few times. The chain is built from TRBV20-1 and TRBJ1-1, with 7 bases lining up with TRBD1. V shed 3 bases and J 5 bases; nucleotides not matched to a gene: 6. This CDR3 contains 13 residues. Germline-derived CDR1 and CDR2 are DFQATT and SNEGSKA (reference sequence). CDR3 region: CSASRQGVTEAFF. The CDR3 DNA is TGCAGTGCTAGCCGACAGGGTGTAACTGAAGCTTTCTTT.

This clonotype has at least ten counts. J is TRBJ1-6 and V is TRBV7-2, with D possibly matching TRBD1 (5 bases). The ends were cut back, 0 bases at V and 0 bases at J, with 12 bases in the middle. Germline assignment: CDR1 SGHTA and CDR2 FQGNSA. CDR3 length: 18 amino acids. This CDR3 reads CASSLAPQASSYNSPLHF. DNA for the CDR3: TGTGCCAGCAGCTTAGCTCCACAGGCGAGCTCCTATAATTCACCCCTCCACTTT.

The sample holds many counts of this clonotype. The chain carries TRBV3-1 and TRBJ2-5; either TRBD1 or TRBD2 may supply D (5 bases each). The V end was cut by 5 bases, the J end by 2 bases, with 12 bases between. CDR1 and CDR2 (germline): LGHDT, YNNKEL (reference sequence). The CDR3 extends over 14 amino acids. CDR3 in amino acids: CASSAGTHQETQYF. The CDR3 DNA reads TGTGCCAGCAGCGCCGGGACGCATCAAGAGACCCAGTACTTC.

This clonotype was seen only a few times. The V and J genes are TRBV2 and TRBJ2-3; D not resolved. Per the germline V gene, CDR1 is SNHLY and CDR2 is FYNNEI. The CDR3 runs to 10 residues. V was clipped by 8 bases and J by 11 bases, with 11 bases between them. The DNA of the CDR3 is TGTGCCAGCGGAACGCCTCAGCAGTATTTT. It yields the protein CASGTPQQYF.

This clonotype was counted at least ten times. The CDR3 DNA follows: TGTGCCAGCAGTCGGGGGATCCAAGAGACCCAGTACTTC. Residues: CASSRGIQETQYF. The chain carries TRBV2 and TRBJ2-5; D perhaps matches TRBD2 (6 bases). The CDR3 sequence is 13 residues long. The V end was cut by 5 bases, the J end by 1 base, with 8 bases between. In germline, CDR1 is SNHLY, CDR2 FYNNEI.

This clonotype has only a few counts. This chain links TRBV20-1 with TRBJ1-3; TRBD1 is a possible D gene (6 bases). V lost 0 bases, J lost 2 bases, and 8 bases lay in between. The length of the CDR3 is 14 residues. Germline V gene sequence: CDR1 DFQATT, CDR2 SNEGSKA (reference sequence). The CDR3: CSARDQGPGNTIYF. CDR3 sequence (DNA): TGCAGTGCTAGAGATCAGGGGCCTGGAAACACCATATATTTT.

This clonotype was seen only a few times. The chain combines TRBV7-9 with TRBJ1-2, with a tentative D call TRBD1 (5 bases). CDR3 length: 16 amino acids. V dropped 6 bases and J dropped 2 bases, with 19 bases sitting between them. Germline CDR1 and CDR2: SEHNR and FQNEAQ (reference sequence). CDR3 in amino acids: CASRQGTYNENYGYTF. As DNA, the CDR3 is TGTGCCAGCAGGCAAGGGACCTACAATGAAAACTATGGCTACACCTTC.

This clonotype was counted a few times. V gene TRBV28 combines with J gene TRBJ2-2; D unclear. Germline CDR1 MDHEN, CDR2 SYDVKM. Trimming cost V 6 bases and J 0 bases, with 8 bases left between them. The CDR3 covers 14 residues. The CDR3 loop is CASSPPPNTGELFF. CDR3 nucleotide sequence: TGTGCCAGCAGCCCCCCACCGAACACCGGGGAGCTGTTTTTT.

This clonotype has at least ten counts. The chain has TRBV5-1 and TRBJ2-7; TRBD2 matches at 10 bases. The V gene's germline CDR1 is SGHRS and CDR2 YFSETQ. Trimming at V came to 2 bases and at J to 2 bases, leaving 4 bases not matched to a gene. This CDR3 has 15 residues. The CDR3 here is CASSFGSGGTYEQYF. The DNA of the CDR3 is TGCGCCAGCAGCTTCGGTAGCGGGGGGACCTACGAGCAGTACTTC.

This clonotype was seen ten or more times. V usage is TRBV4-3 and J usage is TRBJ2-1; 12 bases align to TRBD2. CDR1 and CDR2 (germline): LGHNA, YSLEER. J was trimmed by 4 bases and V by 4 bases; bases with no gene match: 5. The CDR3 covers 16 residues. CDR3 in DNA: TGCGCCAGCAGCCCTGGACTAGCGGGAACGTACAATGAGCAGTTCTTC. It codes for CASSPGLAGTYNEQFF.

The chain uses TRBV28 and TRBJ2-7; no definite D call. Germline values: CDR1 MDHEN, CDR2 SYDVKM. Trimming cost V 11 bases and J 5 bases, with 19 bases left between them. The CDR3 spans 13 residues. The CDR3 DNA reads TGTGCCCGAAGACAAGGCCAAATAGACGAGCAGTACGTC. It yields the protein CARRQGQIDEQYV.

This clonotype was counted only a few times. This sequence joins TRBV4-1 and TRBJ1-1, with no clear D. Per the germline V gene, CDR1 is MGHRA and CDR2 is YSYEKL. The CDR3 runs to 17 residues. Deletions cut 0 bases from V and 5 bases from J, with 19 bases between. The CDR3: CASSQDGRGPEGTEAFF. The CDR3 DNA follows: TGCGCCAGCAGCCAAGATGGGCGAGGGCCAGAAGGAACTGAAGCTTTCTTT.

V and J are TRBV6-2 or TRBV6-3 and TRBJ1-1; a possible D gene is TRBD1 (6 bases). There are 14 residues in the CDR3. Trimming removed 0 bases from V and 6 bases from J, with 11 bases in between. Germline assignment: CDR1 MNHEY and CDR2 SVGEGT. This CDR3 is CASSYSRTAAEAFF. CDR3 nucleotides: TGTGCCAGCAGTTACTCGAGGACAGCAGCTGAAGCTTTCTTT.